Here is one TCR beta chain with its context. Its antigen is still unknown. No qualities accompany the bases; no much larger clone lies one base away. TCRbeta CDR3 regions were amplified from genomic DNA using the immunoSEQ Assay, a bias-controlled multiplex PCR. On the study's bioinformatics: Within the assay, amplification of reference gene primers was used to estimate how many nucleated cells each sample contained. To quantify the absolute abundance of each unique TCRbeta CDR3 rearrangement, sequence reads were collapsed and filtered. Productive Simpson clonality was computed per sample as the square root of Simpson's diversity index over productive rearrangements. As stored in TCRdb, this immuneACCESS dataset retains in-frame rearrangements with V and J assigned. A fraction of the clones does not appear; measured against another copy, unresolved V genes explain less than half of the discrepancy, and the remainder lacks a known reason. V, J and clone size reflect that table, while D and trimming were determined from the DNA. The table for this sample lists 200,000 to 250,000 clones; roughly 85% of them were counted only once. About 8.2% of the sample is held by the ten biggest clonotypes.

CDR1 and CDR2 are drawn from the germline V gene: ENHRY, SYGVKD. Clipping removes 9 bases from V and 4 bases from J, with 4 as the unmatched junction base count. Spanning cysteine to phenylalanine, the CDR3 consists of 12 amino acids. CDR3 DNA only is kept here, 36 bases in frame from base 1. The data belong to a study of blood T cell repertoires in COVID-19 (dated by TCRdb to between 2020 and 2021). In the study overall: Collaborator samples came from the United States, Italy and Spain and covered acute and convalescent phases of COVID-19. The repertoires were released in a freely available public database meant as a resource for research on the immune response to SARS-CoV-2. Samples were obtained from the ongoing ImmuneRACE study (first 160 participants) and from some 1,200 subjects provided by 6 global collaborators. A de-identified subject ID, COVID-19 status, age in years and sex were almost always included in the sample metadata. The material from the prospective study consisted of cDNA or gDNA derived from T cells, B-cell-depleted T cells, or PBMCs. The dataset comprised deeply sampled blood TCRbeta repertoires from subjects exposed to, actively infected with, or recovered from COVID-19. Where HLA class I and class II types were available, the types were taken from metadata supplied by the sample provider, not from assay-based typing.

Participants in the prospective study were enrolled through a virtual design, were aged roughly 18 to 90 years, and lived in 24 United States geographic areas. In the prospective study, participants were assigned to cohorts based on the clinical history participants reported in a screening survey and a study questionnaire. Each participant in the prospective study had whole blood, serum and a nasopharyngeal or oropharyngeal swab collected by mobile phlebotomists. Additional blood draws and questionnaires over an approximately two-month period could optionally be provided by prospective study participants. Blood samples from the prospective study were shipped frozen or at room temperature prior to DNA extraction. Overall study results and their limits: Clinical and demographic metadata were provided uncurated, with the amount varying by source and participant.

This sequence originates from a woman aged 45-60 years with acute COVID-19. Sequencing input: PBMCs or T cells enriched from blood (not recorded which). The receptor chain draws on TRBV10-3 and TRBJ1-1; 8 central bases correspond to TRBD1. The nucleotide sequence is given as TGTGCCATTCATACAGGGGGCACTGAAGCTTTCTTT. Translation gives CAIHTGGTEAFF.